Below, 19 T cell receptor beta chains from the same sample are listed, as sequenced in a study of CD8 T cells in ankylosing spondylitis. TCRdb analysed the 5' RACE reads with MiXCR anew, one entry per CDR3 protein. The sample carries some 250,000 distinct CDR3 sequences, about 10% recorded once. Sequenced sample: blood, either unsorted or a sorted T cell fraction (not recorded which). These TCRs come from a male donor with ankylosing spondylitis or in good health (not recorded which).

This clonotype has ten or more counts. V usage is TRBV5-1 and J usage is TRBJ1-1; 8 nucleotides match TRBD1. Germline V gene lookup returns CDR1 SGHRS and CDR2 YFSETQ. The ends lost 0 bases at V and 2 bases at J; junction bases unmatched: 6. This CDR3 has 16 amino acids. The CDR3 bases are TGCGCCAGCAGCTTGGACAGGGGGATGTTTAACACTGAAGCTTTCTTT. Its translation: CASSLDRGMFNTEAFF.

This clonotype was recorded many times. This sequence joins TRBV5-8 and TRBJ2-5; D gene unclear. The CDR3 runs 15 residues. Per the germline V gene, CDR1 is SGHTS and CDR2 is YDEGEE. Trimming pared 6 bases from V and 4 bases from J, leaving 19 bases between. CDR3 sequence: CASTRGLGWTETQYF. The CDR3 DNA is TGTGCCAGCACCCGAGGTTTGGGTTGGACAGAGACCCAGTACTTC.

This clonotype was counted at least ten times. The V call is TRBV20-1, the J call TRBJ2-7; 7 bases fit TRBD1. With V trimmed by 6 bases and J by 2 bases, 1 base remained unmatched. The CDR3 has 11 amino acids. Germline CDR1 is DFQATT and CDR2 is SNEGSKA (reference sequence). The CDR3, as DNA: TGCAGTGCCCAGGGGGCCTACGAGCAGTACTTC. Protein product: CSAQGAYEQYF.

The chain joins TRBV5-1 to TRBJ2-1; no reliable D call. The length of the CDR3 is 11 residues. Trimming left V 0 bases short and J 8 bases short, with 3 bases between. In germline, CDR1 is SGHRS, CDR2 YFSETQ. The CDR3 loop is CASSLGHEQFF. CDR3 nucleotide sequence: TGCGCCAGCAGCTTGGGCCATGAGCAGTTCTTC. Filled out from reference TRBV5-1 and TRBJ2-1, the complete variable domain reads KAGVTQTPRYLIKTRGQQVTLSCSPISGHRSVSWYQQTPGQGLQFLFEYFSETQRNKGNFPGRFSGRQFSNSRSEMNVSTLELGDSALYLCASSLGHEQFFGPGTRLTVL.

The chain uses TRBV5-1 and TRBJ1-2; a possible D gene is TRBD1 (5 bases). The CDR3 runs 13 residues. Germline lookup yields CDR1 SGHRS and CDR2 YFSETQ. V lost 2 bases, J lost 12 bases, and 17 bases lay in between. DNA of the CDR3: TGCGCCAGCAGCTTTCAAGGCCAGGGCAAAAACACCTTC. Amino acids: CASSFQGQGKNTF.

In its sample, this clonotype was seen many times. CDR3 loop: CASSQDRVAFKNTEAFF. CDR3 nucleotides: TGCGCCAGCAGCCAAGATAGGGTGGCATTCAAGAACACTGAAGCTTTCTTT. The chain couples TRBV4-1 to TRBJ1-1; D remains ambiguous. Per the germline V gene, CDR1 is MGHRA and CDR2 is YSYEKL. V shed 0 bases and J shed 1 base, with 15 bases lying between them. The CDR3 has 17 residues.

This clonotype was observed many times. The rearrangement uses TRBV4-1 and TRBJ2-3; 13 bases align to TRBD2. Germline CDR1 and CDR2: MGHRA and YSYEKL. The CDR3 runs to 18 residues. V lost 1 base and J lost 4; bases outside the gene matches: 8. DNA of the CDR3: TGCGCCAGCAGCCAAGGACCCGGACTAGCGGGAGTTGCAGATACGCAGTATTTT. Amino acid sequence: CASSQGPGLAGVADTQYF.

This clonotype was seen ten or more times. This sequence joins TRBV7-2 and TRBJ2-7; 7 nucleotides line up with TRBD2. Germline assignment: CDR1 SGHTA and CDR2 FQGNSA. The trim removed 5 bases at V and 2 bases at J, leaving 6 bases unmatched. This CDR3 is built from 14 residues. The CDR3 region is CASSRTSATYEQYF. The CDR3 DNA reads as TGTGCCAGCAGCAGAACTAGCGCGACCTACGAGCAGTACTTC.

This clonotype was recorded at least ten times. The V and J genes are TRBV5-1 and TRBJ2-7; D might be TRBD2 (7 bases). The CDR3 covers 15 residues. V dropped 5 bases and J dropped 7 bases, with 22 bases sitting between them. Germline V gives CDR1 SGHRS, CDR2 YFSETQ. CDR3 coding DNA: TGCGCCAGCAGTGTGGGGGGGACAACGGTGAGGGAGCAGTACTTC. Translated: CASSVGGTTVREQYF.

This clonotype has at least ten counts. This CDR3 is CSVEPSIGFYNEQFF. CDR3 nucleotide sequence: TGCAGCGTTGAACCCAGCATAGGTTTCTACAATGAGCAGTTCTTC. V is TRBV29-1 and J is TRBJ2-1; D not certain. The CDR3 is made up of 15 amino acids. With 2 bases removed from V and 3 bases from J, the gap between germline ends came to 14 bases. Germline-derived CDR1 and CDR2 are SQVTM and ANQGSEA.

There are a few counts of this clonotype. The chain carries TRBV2 and TRBJ2-7, with D perhaps matching TRBD2 (7 bases). The CDR3 contains 15 residues. Deletions cut 6 bases from V and 6 bases from J, with 21 bases between. Germline CDR1 SNHLY, CDR2 FYNNEI. The CDR3 here is CASRSGGRRFSEQYF. The CDR3 DNA follows: TGTGCCAGCAGATCCGGGGGGCGCAGGTTCTCCGAGCAGTACTTC. The full variable domain, in which reference TRBV2 and TRBJ2-7 provide the parts outside the CDR3, is EPEVTQTPSHQVTQMGQEVILRCVPISNHLYFYWYRQILGQKVEFLVSFYNNEISEKSEIFDDQFSVERPDGSNFTLKIRSTKLEDSAMYFCASRSGGRRFSEQYFGPGTRLTVT.

The genes are TRBV6-1 and TRBJ2-1; 8 positions agree with TRBD2. V trimming: 10 bases; J trimming: 2 bases; junction bases outside the gene matches: 13. The CDR3 totals 16 residues. The V gene's germline CDR1 is MNHNS and CDR2 SASEGT. The CDR3 sequence: CATRGGGSLPYNEQFF. The CDR3, as DNA: TGTGCCACTCGTGGCGGGGGGAGTTTGCCCTACAATGAGCAGTTCTTC.

This clonotype was picked up many times. The chain carries TRBV29-1 and TRBJ1-1; tentatively, D is TRBD1 (5 bases). CDR1 is SQVTM, CDR2 ANQGSEA, per germline. The CDR3 has 14 amino acids. V lost 4 bases, J lost 0 bases, and 12 bases lay in between. The CDR3 nucleotides are TGCAGCGTTGGGGAGGGGCTCATGAACACTGAAGCTTTCTTT. This translates into CSVGEGLMNTEAFF.

This clonotype was found many times. The chain combines TRBV7-6 with TRBJ2-1; TRBD2 aligns across 13 bases. Germline loops: CDR1 SGHVS, CDR2 FNYEAQ. With V trimmed by 6 bases and J by 6 bases, 8 bases remained unmatched. CDR3 length equals 16 residues. The CDR3 protein is CASRDLRTSGSNEQFF. In DNA, the CDR3 is TGTGCCAGCAGAGATCTTAGGACTAGCGGGAGCAATGAGCAGTTCTTC.

In this sample, this clonotype turned up a few times. This rearrangement joins TRBV20-1 to TRBJ2-1, with TRBD2 matching 10 bases. The germline V gene has CDR1 DFQATT and CDR2 SNEGSKA (reference sequence). J lost 5 bases, V lost 3 bases, and 7 bases had no gene match. The CDR3 contains 15 residues. CDR3 in DNA: TGCAGTGCTAGGAGAAGCGGGGGGGAGAACAATGAGCAGTTCTTC. Translated, it gives CSARRSGGENNEQFF.

This clonotype was picked up many times. The rearrangement uses TRBV28 and TRBJ1-6, with a possible D match to TRBD1 (6 bases). The CDR3 extends over 14 amino acids. Germline assignment: CDR1 MDHEN and CDR2 SYDVKM. The V and J ends lost 7 bases and 8 bases respectively, with 15 bases between them. The CDR3 is CASKKSYRDSPLHF. As DNA, the CDR3 is TGTGCCAGCAAGAAATCCTACAGGGATTCACCCCTCCACTTT.

A few counts support this clonotype. This chain connects TRBV20-1 to TRBJ2-1; possibly TRBD1 or TRBD2 for D (5 bases each). Deletions cut 5 bases from V and 0 bases from J, with 14 bases between. Germline V gives CDR1 DFQATT, CDR2 SNEGSKA (reference sequence). The CDR3 has 15 amino acids. Here the CDR3 reads CSAGNGAVSYNEQFF. The DNA of the CDR3 is TGCAGTGCTGGGAACGGGGCAGTCTCCTACAATGAGCAGTTCTTC.

In its sample, this clonotype was seen many times. This chain uses TRBV11-2 with TRBJ2-1; a possible D gene is TRBD2 (5 bases). V was pared by 1 base and J by 3 bases, with 10 bases between. Germline CDR1 and CDR2: SGHAT and FQNNGV. The CDR3 covers 15 residues. DNA of the CDR3: TGTGCCAGCAGCTTAGTCGCTAGCTACTACAATGAGCAGTTCTTC. Translation gives CASSLVASYYNEQFF.

Only one count was recorded for this clonotype. It may be a read error: a sequence one base away is much more abundant. The genes are TRBV6-4 and TRBJ2-2; TRBD2 might be the D (5 bases). The CDR3 has 13 residues. Germline-derived CDR1 and CDR2 are MRHNA and SNTAGT. CDR3 region: CASPWVNTGKLFF. In nucleotides, the CDR3 is TGTGCCAGCCCTTGGGTTAACACCGGGAAGCTGTTTTTT.